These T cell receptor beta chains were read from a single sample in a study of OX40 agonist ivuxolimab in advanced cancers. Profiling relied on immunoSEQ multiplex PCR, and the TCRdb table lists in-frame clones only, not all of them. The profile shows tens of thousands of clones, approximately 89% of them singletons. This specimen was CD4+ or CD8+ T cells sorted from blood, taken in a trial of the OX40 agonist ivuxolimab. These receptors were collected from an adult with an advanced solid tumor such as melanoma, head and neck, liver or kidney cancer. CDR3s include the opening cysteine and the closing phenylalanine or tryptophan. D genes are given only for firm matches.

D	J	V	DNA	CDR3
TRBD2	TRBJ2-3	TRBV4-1	TGCGCCAGCAGGACCCTAAGCGGGAGGGCCGAAGATACGCAGTATTTT	CASRTLSGRAEDTQYF
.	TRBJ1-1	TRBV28	TGTGCCAGCAGTCTCGGGTGGAGCATCGGGACTGAAGCTTTCTTT	CASSLGWSIGTEAFF
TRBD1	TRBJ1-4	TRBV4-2	TGTGCCAGCAGCCAAGGACAGGGCGGCGAAAAACTGTTTTTT	CASSQGQGGEKLFF
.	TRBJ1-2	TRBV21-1	TGTGCCAGCATCCCTGACCGGGAAGGCTACACCTTC	CASIPDREGYTF
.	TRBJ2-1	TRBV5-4	TGTGCCAGCAGCTTGGACGGAAGGAATGAGCAGTTCTTC	CASSLDGRNEQFF
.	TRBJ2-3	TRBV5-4	TGTGCCAGCAGCTTGGGCGCCACAGATACGCAGTATTTT	CASSLGATDTQYF
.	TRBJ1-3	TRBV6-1	TGTGCCAGCAGTGAAGCGCAAACGGGAGGGGCGTTCTCTGGAAACACCATATATTTT	CASSEAQTGGAFSGNTIYF
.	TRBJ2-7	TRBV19	TGTGCCAGTAGTTACGGGCAGTTGCTCTCCTACGAGCAGTACTTC	CASSYGQLLSYEQYF
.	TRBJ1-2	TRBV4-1	TGCGCCAGCAGCCGGGAGGGGTGGGGGAACAAGGGTGGCTACACCTTC	CASSREGWGNKGGYTF
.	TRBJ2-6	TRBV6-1	TGTGCCAGCAGTGAAGGGCTAGCCTTTGGGGCCAACGTCCTGACTTTC	CASSEGLAFGANVLTF
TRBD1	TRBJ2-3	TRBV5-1	TGCGCCAGCAGCGACACCGGGACAGGAACAGATACGCAGTATTTT	CASSDTGTGTDTQYF
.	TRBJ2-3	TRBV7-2	TGTGCCAGCAGCTTAGACGGGGGAACAGATACGCAGTATTTT	CASSLDGGTDTQYF
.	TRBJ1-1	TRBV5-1	TGCGCCAGCAGCTTGGGGGCGGCGAACACTGAAGCTTTCTTT	CASSLGAANTEAFF
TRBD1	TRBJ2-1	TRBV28	TGTGCCAGCAGCCTTCGATCGACAGGGAAAAATGAGCAGTTCTTC	CASSLRSTGKNEQFF
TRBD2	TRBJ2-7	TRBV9	TGTGCCAGCAGCGCAGCGGGATCGACCTACGAGCAGTACTTC	CASSAAGSTYEQYF
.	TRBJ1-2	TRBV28	TGTGCCAGCAGCCAACCCCCGGGACACGCCCCGGGTATGGGCTACACCTTC	CASSQPPGHAPGMGYTF
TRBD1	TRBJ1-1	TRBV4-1	TGCGCCAGCAGCCAGGGGGACAGAATGAACACTGAAGCTTTCTTT	CASSQGDRMNTEAFF
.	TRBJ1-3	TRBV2	TGTGCCAGCAGTGAAGCCCCCGGAGGTGGAAACACCATATATTTT	CASSEAPGGGNTIYF
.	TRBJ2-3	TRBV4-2	TGTGCCAGCAGCCAAGGTAGCACAGATACGCAGTATTTT	CASSQGSTDTQYF
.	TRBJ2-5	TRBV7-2	TGTGCCAGCAGCTCCTTCCAAGAGACCCAGTACTTC	CASSSFQETQYF